These 14 T cell receptor beta chains were sequenced from one sample in a study of blood T cell repertoires in COVID-19. Assay used: immunoSEQ multiplex PCR; TCRdb lists only in-frame clones, some missing. Of 88,000 or so clones listed, roughly 83% are singletons. The sample consisted of peripheral blood. Source of these receptors: a human donor in a cohort sampled during active COVID-19.

As DNA, the CDR3 is TGTGCCAGCAGTCCCGGGACTAGCGGGAGGCGAGAGCAGTTCTTC. Protein product: CASSPGTSGRREQFF. This chain connects TRBV28 to TRBJ2-1, with TRBD2 matching 15 bases. Looked up from germline, CDR1 is MDHEN and CDR2 is SYDVKM. CDR3 length: 15 residues. V shed 5 bases, J shed 10 bases, and the junction held 6 bases outside the gene matches.

This clone was detected a few times. The chain carries TRBV7-2 and TRBJ2-1; tentatively, D is TRBD2 (6 bases). Trimming left V 2 bases short and J 6 bases short, with 8 bases between. Per the germline V gene, CDR1 is SGHTA and CDR2 is FQGNSA. The CDR3 consists of 13 residues. The CDR3 DNA sequence: TGTGCCAGCAGCTTATCGGGGGTCAATGAGCAGTTCTTC. The encoded protein is CASSLSGVNEQFF.

The V and J genes are TRBV30 and TRBJ2-7; TRBD1 agrees at 12 bases. This CDR3 contains 19 residues. The germline CDR1 and CDR2 sequences are GTSNPN and SVGIG (reference sequence). The junction had 22 bases not matched to a gene; V was cut back by 3 bases and J by 7 bases. The CDR3 coding sequence is TGTGCCTGGAGCACCGGGACAGGGGGCCTAATGAGTCTGACGGGGGAGCAGTACTTC. Translating it yields CAWSTGTGGLMSLTGEQYF.

The chain employs TRBV7-6 and TRBJ2-5; D is unresolved. Trimming removed 5 bases at V and 5 bases at J, with 9 bases between. Germline V gene sequence: CDR1 SGHVS, CDR2 FNYEAQ. The CDR3 has 12 residues. The CDR3 DNA sequence: TGTGCCAGCAGCCGCCTGCGCGAGACCCAGTACTTC. It translates to CASSRLRETQYF.

This clone was recorded only once. This chain joins TRBV7-3 and TRBJ2-5; a possible D gene is TRBD2 (6 bases). Looked up from germline, CDR1 is SGHTA and CDR2 is FQGTGA. The germline V and J ends were trimmed by 8 bases and 4 bases, with 20 bases remaining between them. This CDR3 is 15 amino acids long. CDR3 residues: CASSVGQGGRETQYF. The CDR3 DNA reads as TGTGCCAGCTCCGTGGGGCAGGGAGGAAGAGAGACCCAGTACTTC.

The chain couples TRBV5-5 to TRBJ2-5; 7 bases are a match to TRBD1. CDR1 and CDR2 from the germline V gene are SGHKS and YYEKEE (reference sequence). V shed 2 bases, J shed 4 bases, and the junction held 5 bases outside the gene matches. The CDR3 contains 14 residues. The CDR3 reads CASSLNSGGETQYF. The CDR3 DNA reads TGTGCCAGCAGCTTAAATTCAGGGGGAGAGACCCAGTACTTC. Using reference TRBV5-5 and TRBJ2-5 for the parts outside the CDR3, the full variable domain is DAGVTQSPTHLIKTRGQQVTLRCSPISGHKSVSWYQQVLGQGPQFIFQYYEKEERGRGNFPDRFSARQFPNYSSELNVNALLLGDSALYLCASSLNSGGETQYFGPGTRLLVL.

The rearrangement uses TRBV6-1 and TRBJ1-1, with D tentatively TRBD1 (6 bases). There are 15 residues in the CDR3. V was shortened by 3 bases and J by 3 bases, with 14 bases between the two germline ends. The V gene's germline CDR1 is MNHNS and CDR2 SASEGT. The CDR3 spells CASSEGGGSDTEAFF. In nucleotides, the CDR3 is TGTGCCAGCAGTGAGGGGGGGGGCTCAGACACTGAAGCTTTCTTT.

This clone was detected once. This sequence joins TRBV28 and TRBJ1-2; D unclear. This CDR3 has 14 amino acids. V lost 5 bases, J lost 2 bases, and 12 bases lay in between. Germline V gives CDR1 MDHEN, CDR2 SYDVKM. The CDR3 spells CASSIPRENYGYTF. The DNA of the CDR3 is TGTGCCAGCAGTATCCCGCGGGAGAACTATGGCTACACCTTC.

The chain links TRBV11-2 to TRBJ1-5; 8 nucleotides align to TRBD1. J gave up 6 bases and V 0 bases, and 4 bases lay outside the gene matches. The germline V gene encodes CDR1 SGHAT and CDR2 FQNNGV. The CDR3 spans 15 residues. For the CDR3, the DNA is TGTGCCAGCAGCTTAGAAGGACAGGGACGTCAGCCCCAGCATTTT. Its protein product is CASSLEGQGRQPQHF.

CDR3 loop: CASSRAYNEKLFF. The CDR3 DNA follows: TGTGCCAGCAGCCGAGCGTACAATGAAAAACTGTTTTTT. The V gene is TRBV28, the J gene TRBJ1-4; the D is unclear. Trimming cost V 6 bases and J 5 bases, with 10 bases left between them. The CDR3 is made up of 13 amino acids. The germline gives CDR1 MDHEN, CDR2 SYDVKM. The variable domain in full, with the rest retrieved from reference TRBV28 and TRBJ1-4, is DVKVTQSSRYLVKRTGEKVFLECVQDMDHENMFWYRQDPGLGLRLIYFSYDVKMKEKGDIPEGYSVSREKKERFSLILESASTNQTSMYLCASSRAYNEKLFFGSGTQLSVL.

CDR3 sequence: CASRTSGTVQYF. The CDR3 DNA follows: TGTGCCAGCCGAACTAGCGGGACAGTGCAGTACTTC. The chain links TRBV28 to TRBJ2-7, with 10 bases that match TRBD2. The CDR3 consists of 12 residues. V was pared by 8 bases and J by 9 bases, with 7 bases of the junction left unmatched. Germline V lookup: CDR1 MDHEN, CDR2 SYDVKM.

J is TRBJ2-1 and V is TRBV7-6, with 9 bases fitting TRBD2. V lost 2 bases to trimming and J lost 3 bases; unmatched junction nucleotides: 2. CDR1 is SGHVS and CDR2 is FNYEAQ in the germline V gene. The CDR3 sequence is 15 residues long. The CDR3 sequence is CASSLWTSVYNEQFF. CDR3 DNA: TGTGCCAGCAGCTTATGGACTAGCGTCTACAATGAGCAGTTCTTC.

The V call is TRBV18, the J call TRBJ1-2, with 10 nucleotides matching TRBD1. Germline V CDR1 and CDR2: KGHSH, LQKENI. Trimming took 5 bases from V and 2 from J; bases not matched to a gene: 8. This CDR3 has 16 residues. CDR3 sequence (DNA): TGTGCCAGCTCAGAATACCGGGACAGGGGAAACTATGGCTACACCTTC. It codes for CASSEYRDRGNYGYTF.

This chain uses TRBV6-2 or TRBV6-3 with TRBJ2-7; possibly TRBD1 for D (6 bases). Trimming removed 5 bases from V and 1 base from J, with 15 bases in between. The CDR3 is made up of 15 amino acids. Germline CDR1 reads MNHEY; CDR2 reads SVGEGT. CDR3 sequence (DNA): TGTGCCAGCAGTACCACAGGGAGACCTTCCTACGAGCAGTACTTC. Translated, it gives CASSTTGRPSYEQYF.